Shown below are 4 T cell receptor beta chains from a single sample sequenced in a study of T cell responses to AZD1222 COVID-19 vaccine. The assay was immunoSEQ multiplex PCR, and TCRdb's table has in-frame clones only and misses some. The sample lists 120,000 or so clones; approximately 90% were seen once. The sample here was peripheral blood, taken on day 0 of AZD1222 vaccination. The receptors come from an adult in good health.

The V gene is TRBV11-3, the J gene TRBJ2-2, with 8 bases lining up with TRBD2. Germline CDR1 SGHNT, CDR2 YENEEA. With V trimmed by 1 base and J by 3 bases, 4 bases remained unmatched. CDR3 length equals 16 residues. CDR3 nucleotide sequence: TGTGCCAGCAGCTTAGTTTTTAGCGGGGACACCGGGGAGCTGTTTTTT. It is translated as CASSLVFSGDTGELFF. Filled out from reference TRBV11-3 and TRBJ2-2, the complete variable domain reads EAGVVQSPRYKIIEKKQPVAFWCNPISGHNTLYWYLQNLGQGPELLIRYENEEAVDDSQLPKDRFSAERLKGVDSTLKIQPAELGDSAVYLCASSLVFSGDTGELFFGEGSRLTVL.

This chain links TRBV3-1 (or the pseudogene TRBV3-2) with TRBJ2-7; no clear D. The CDR3 spans 15 residues. Germline V lookup: CDR1 LGHDT, CDR2 YNNKEL (reference sequence). V gave up 4 bases and J gave up 2 bases, with 15 bases separating them. DNA of the CDR3: TGTGCCAGCAGCCCCACAAGGACCTGGACCTACGAGCAGTACTTC. Translation: CASSPTRTWTYEQYF.

The chain joins TRBV7-9 to TRBJ1-2; D uncertain. The germline V gene encodes CDR1 SEHNR and CDR2 FQNEAQ (reference sequence). The CDR3 is 14 residues long. Trimming took 5 bases from V and 4 from J, leaving 14 bases between them. The CDR3 bases are TGTGCCAGCAGCCGTTGGGATCGCGTCTATGGCTACACCTTC. Its protein product is CASSRWDRVYGYTF.

The CDR3 loop is CASSRWPVAGGEEQFF. The CDR3 coding sequence is TGTGCCAGCAGCCGGTGGCCAGTAGCGGGAGGAGAAGAGCAGTTCTTC. The chain joins TRBV11-2 to TRBJ2-1; TRBD2 matches at 10 bases. V gave up 5 bases and J gave up 10 bases; unmatched junction bases: 14. Germline loops: CDR1 SGHAT, CDR2 FQNNGV. The CDR3 contains 16 residues.